A selection of T cell receptor beta chains follows, all from one sample in a study of shared clonotypes between healthy human individuals. Assay used: immunoSEQ multiplex PCR; TCRdb lists only in-frame clones, some missing. The sample yields some 89,000 clones, roughly 69% seen once. Specimen: memory CD8+ T cells sorted from blood. The origin of the receptors is a man aged 30 to 45 in good health. The CDR3 runs from the conserved cysteine through the conserved F or W. Each record gives: V gene, J gene, clone size, D gene, CDR3 protein, CDR3 DNA. D genes are given only for firm matches. Clone size is given for some rows only: seen once, a few or many times, or a class if the clone is expanded.

>TRBV6-6|TRBJ2-7|.|.
CATSGNSYEQYF
TGTGCCACCTCGGGGAATTCTTACGAGCAGTACTTC
>TRBV27|TRBJ2-7|many|TRBD2
CASSSDTSGRAYEQYF
TGTGCCAGCAGTTCTGATACTAGCGGGAGAGCCTACGAGCAGTACTTC
>TRBV11-2|TRBJ1-5|.|.
CASSLNRDQPQHF
TGTGCCAGCAGCTTAAACAGGGACCAGCCCCAGCATTTT
>TRBV28|TRBJ2-7|.|TRBD2
CASRPNPPLRSGSNFYEQYF
TGTGCCAGCAGGCCCAACCCCCCATTGCGTAGCGGGAGTAACTTCTACGAGCAGTACTTC
>TRBV28|TRBJ2-3|.|.
CASNTPTDTQYF
TGTGCCAGTAACACTCCCACAGATACGCAGTATTTT
>TRBV29-1|TRBJ1-5|.|.
CSAKEGDQPQHF
TGCAGCGCAAAAGAGGGAGATCAGCCCCAGCATTTT
>TRBV16|TRBJ2-1|many|.
CASSLFRGDEQFF
TGTGCCAGCAGCCTATTCAGGGGGGATGAGCAGTTCTTC
>TRBV7-9|TRBJ2-1|few|TRBD1
CASSLSWDRGYNEQFF
TGTGCCAGCAGCTTAAGTTGGGACAGGGGTTACAATGAGCAGTTCTTC
>TRBV29-1|TRBJ2-5|.|.
CSVADSSGVGTQYF
TGCAGCGTAGCAGACAGCTCCGGCGTTGGGACCCAGTACTTC
>TRBV28|TRBJ2-1|.|.
CASSSVWTPPNEQFF
TGTGCCAGCAGTTCCGTTTGGACTCCCCCCAATGAGCAGTTCTTC
>TRBV4-2|TRBJ1-3|.|.
CASSLTGGNTIYF
TGTGCCAGCAGCTTGACAGGCGGAAACACCATATATTTT
>TRBV5-4|TRBJ2-2|few|.
CASSGGETNTGELFF
TGTGCCAGCAGCGGCGGGGAAACGAACACCGGGGAGCTGTTTTTT
>TRBV7-9|TRBJ2-3|many|TRBD2
CASSRTTLAGVTDTQYF
TGTGCCAGCAGCCGTACCACACTAGCGGGAGTCACAGATACGCAGTATTTT
>TRBV18|TRBJ2-5|.|TRBD2
CASSPRTSNQETQYF
TGTGCCAGCTCACCACGGACTAGCAACCAAGAGACCCAGTACTTC
>TRBV28|TRBJ2-7|.|.
CASSNVKDWSYEQYF
TGTGCCAGCAGTAATGTAAAGGACTGGTCCTACGAGCAGTACTTC
>TRBV27|TRBJ2-7|many|TRBD2
CASSSWTSGQNEQYF
TGTGCCAGCAGTTCCTGGACTAGCGGGCAAAACGAGCAGTACTTC
>TRBV28|TRBJ2-3|.|.
CASSLDTAATDTQYF
TGTGCCAGCAGTTTAGATACGGCGGCTACAGATACGCAGTATTTT
>TRBV6-6|TRBJ1-5|.|TRBD1
CASTRTGGHQPQHF
TGTGCCAGCACTAGGACAGGGGGGCATCAGCCCCAGCATTTT
>TRBV2|TRBJ2-3|once|.
CASSEMGLGSRRTDTQYF
TGTGCCAGCAGTGAAATGGGGTTGGGTAGCCGACGCACAGATACGCAGTATTTT
>TRBV28|TRBJ2-2|medium-sized|.
CASSLFGGELFF
TGTGCCAGCAGTTTATTCGGTGGGGAGCTGTTTTTT
>TRBV4-1|TRBJ1-1|.|.
CASSQVRGEAFF
TGCGCCAGCAGCCAAGTGAGGGGTGAAGCTTTCTTT
>TRBV7-7|TRBJ2-3|.|.
CASSLALADTQYF
TGTGCTAGCAGCTTAGCGTTGGCAGATACGCAGTATTTT
>TRBV11-2|TRBJ2-1|.|TRBD2
CASSPRMREGEQFF
TGTGCCAGCAGCCCACGTATGCGGGAGGGTGAGCAGTTCTTC
>TRBV7-9|TRBJ2-7|.|.
CASSFLKSYEQYF
TGTGCCAGCAGCTTCCTTAAATCCTACGAGCAGTACTTC
>TRBV28|TRBJ2-7|.|.
CASSRADYEQYF
TGTGCCAGCAGTAGGGCGGACTACGAGCAGTACTTC
>TRBV2|TRBJ2-2|once|.
CASSVKGTGELFF
TGTGCCAGCAGTGTGAAAGGCACCGGGGAGCTGTTTTTT
>TRBV1|TRBJ1-2|.|.
CTSSTVRVRKTYGYTF
TGCACCAGCAGCACTGTCCGTGTGCGAAAGACCTATGGCTACACCTTC
>TRBV30|TRBJ1-2|few|.
CAWTTNYGYTF
TGTGCCTGGACCACTAACTATGGCTACACCTTC
>TRBV5-1|TRBJ2-7|.|.
CASSLGEAYEQYF
TGCGCCAGCAGCTTGGGGGAGGCCTACGAGCAGTACTTC
>TRBV28|TRBJ1-5|.|TRBD1
CASSFQTGNQPQHF
TGTGCCAGCAGTTTCCAGACAGGGAATCAGCCCCAGCATTTT
>TRBV19|TRBJ1-1|few|.
CASSMVSNTEAFF
TGTGCCAGTAGTATGGTCAGCAACACTGAAGCTTTCTTT
>TRBV6-5|TRBJ2-2|.|TRBD2
CASTHGREVSGELFF
TGTGCCAGCACCCATGGGCGGGAGGTTTCCGGGGAGCTGTTTTTT
>TRBV7-9|TRBJ2-1|.|.
CASTGINEQFF
TGTGCCAGCACGGGAATCAATGAGCAGTTCTTC
>TRBV11-1|TRBJ1-1|many|.
CASSIGPMTEAFF
TGTGCCAGCAGCATTGGGCCCATGACTGAAGCTTTCTTT
>TRBV11-3|TRBJ2-1|.|TRBD2
CASSFGTAGVADNEQFF
TGTGCCAGCAGCTTTGGAACTGCGGGAGTCGCTGACAATGAGCAGTTCTTC
>TRBV5-6|TRBJ2-3|once|TRBD2
CASSLSGTSNRADTQYF
TGTGCCAGCAGCTTGTCCGGGACTAGTAATCGTGCAGATACGCAGTATTTT
>TRBV28|TRBJ2-3|once|.
CASSTTRTDTQYF
TGTGCCAGCAGCACGACCCGCACAGATACGCAGTATTTT
>TRBV27|TRBJ2-2|.|.
CASSLSGVGELFF
TGTGCCAGCAGTTTGTCGGGAGTCGGGGAGCTGTTTTTT
>TRBV13|TRBJ2-3|.|TRBD1
CASSEGTGAGDTQYF
TGTGCCAGCAGCGAGGGGACAGGGGCGGGAGATACGCAGTATTTT
>TRBV18|TRBJ2-5|.|TRBD1
CASSSSTGGLETQYF
TGTGCCAGCTCATCCTCGACAGGGGGCTTAGAGACCCAGTACTTC
>TRBV11-2|TRBJ2-7|.|.
CASSHPSGQSSYEQYF
TGTGCCAGCAGCCACCCGTCGGGGCAGAGCTCCTACGAGCAGTACTTC
>TRBV28|TRBJ1-1|.|.
CASSFIGFNEAFF
TGTGCCAGCAGTTTTATAGGGTTTAATGAAGCTTTCTTT
>TRBV28|TRBJ2-1|many|TRBD1
CASSLLSSPGQGTVF
TGTGCCAGCAGCTTACTATCAAGCCCCGGACAGGGAACGGTCTTC
>TRBV19|TRBJ2-4|many|TRBD1
CASSTGGPKNIQYF
TGTGCCAGTAGCACAGGGGGCCCCAAAAACATTCAGTACTTC
>TRBV7-8|TRBJ2-5|few|.
CASSFLLKETQYF
TGTGCCAGCAGCTTTCTGCTTAAAGAGACCCAGTACTTC
>TRBV6-5|TRBJ2-3|.|.
CASGVAPTDTQYF
TGTGCCAGCGGGGTGGCACCCACAGATACGCAGTATTTT